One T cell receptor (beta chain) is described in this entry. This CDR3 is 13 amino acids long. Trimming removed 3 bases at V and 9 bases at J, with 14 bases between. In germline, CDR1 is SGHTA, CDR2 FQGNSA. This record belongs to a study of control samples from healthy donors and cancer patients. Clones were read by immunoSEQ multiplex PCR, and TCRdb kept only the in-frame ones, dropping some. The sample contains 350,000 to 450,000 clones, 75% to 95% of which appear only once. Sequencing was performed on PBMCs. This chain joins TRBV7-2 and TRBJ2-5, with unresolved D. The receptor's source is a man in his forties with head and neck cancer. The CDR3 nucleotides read TGTGCCAGCAGCTTCTCATTGCCTTCGGCCCAGTACTTC. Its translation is CASSFSLPSAQYF. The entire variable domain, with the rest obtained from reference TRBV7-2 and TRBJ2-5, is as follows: GAGVSQSPSNKVTEKGKDVELRCDPISGHTALYWYRQSLGQGLEFLIYFQGNSAPDKSGLPSDRFSAERTGGSVSTLTIQRTQQEDSAVYLCASSFSLPSAQYFGPGTRLLVL.